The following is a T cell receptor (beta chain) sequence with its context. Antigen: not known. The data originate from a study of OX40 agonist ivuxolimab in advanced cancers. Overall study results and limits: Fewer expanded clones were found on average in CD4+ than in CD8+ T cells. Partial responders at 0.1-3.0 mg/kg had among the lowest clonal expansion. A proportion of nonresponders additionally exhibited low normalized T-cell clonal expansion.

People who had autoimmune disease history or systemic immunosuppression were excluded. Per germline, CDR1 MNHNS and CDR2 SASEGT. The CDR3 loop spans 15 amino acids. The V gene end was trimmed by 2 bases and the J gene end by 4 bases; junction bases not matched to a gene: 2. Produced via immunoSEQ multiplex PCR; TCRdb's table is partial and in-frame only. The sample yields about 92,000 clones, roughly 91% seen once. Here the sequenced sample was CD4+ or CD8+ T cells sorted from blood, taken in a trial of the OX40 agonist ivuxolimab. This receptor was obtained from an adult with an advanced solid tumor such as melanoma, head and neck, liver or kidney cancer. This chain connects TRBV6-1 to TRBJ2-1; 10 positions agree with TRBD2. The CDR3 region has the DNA TGTGCCAGCAGTGAAACTAGCGGGAAGTACAATGAGCAGTTCTTC. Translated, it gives CASSETSGKYNEQFF.